Below, 22 T cell receptor beta chains from the same sample are listed, as sequenced in a study of cytomegalovirus exposure and HLA in healthy donors. Primers included in the PCR were 60 Vbeta and 13 Jbeta primers. The repertoire was sequenced with immunoSEQ multiplex PCR; TCRdb's copy has only in-frame clones and lacks some. The sample contains about 160,000 clones, roughly four fifths of which appear only once. The sequencing input was PBMCs. All receptors come from a female donor in good health and CMV-seronegative.

This clone appeared a few times. The chain is built from TRBV4-1 and TRBJ2-7; 8 bases agree with TRBD1. The CDR3 is 15 residues long. Germline CDR1 MGHRA, CDR2 YSYEKL. Germline trimming cut 0 bases from V and 4 bases from J; bases unmatched to any gene: 5. This chain's CDR3 is CASSQEGDRKYEQYF. The CDR3 DNA is TGCGCCAGCAGCCAAGAGGGGGACAGGAAGTACGAGCAGTACTTC.

The V and J genes are TRBV7-9 and TRBJ1-2, with 8 bases identical to TRBD1. Germline values: CDR1 SEHNR, CDR2 FQNEAQ (reference sequence). The CDR3 covers 15 residues. The ends lost 4 bases at V and 8 bases at J; junction bases unmatched: 12. DNA for the CDR3: TGTGCCAGCAGCTCCCGGGACAGGCCCCTCGGGGGCTACACCTTC. It encodes CASSSRDRPLGGYTF.

This chain joins TRBV15 and TRBJ1-2, with D possibly matching TRBD1 (5 bases). With 0 bases removed from V and 4 bases from J, the gap between germline ends came to 12 bases. CDR1 and CDR2 (germline): LNHNV, YYDKDF (reference sequence). The CDR3 length is 15 residues. The CDR3: CATSRDRTGLYGYTF. As DNA, the CDR3 is TGTGCCACCAGCAGAGATCGGACGGGACTCTATGGCTACACCTTC.

The CDR3 nucleotides are TGTGCCAGCAGCCAAGTCCCGACAGGGGGCTTATACGAGCAGTACTTC. It codes for CASSQVPTGGLYEQYF. The gene calls are TRBV4-2 and TRBJ2-7; TRBD1 matches at 10 bases. After removal of 1 base from V and 4 bases from J, the junction contained 7 bases not matched to a gene. Germline CDR1 LGHNA, CDR2 YNFKEQ. The CDR3 runs 16 residues.

This chain links TRBV27 with TRBJ2-1; tentatively, D is TRBD2 (6 bases). CDR3 length: 15 residues. Germline assignment: CDR1 MNHEY and CDR2 SMNVEV (reference sequence). V was trimmed by 5 bases and J by 5 bases, leaving 16 bases between them. The CDR3 protein is CASSGWREPNNEQFF. The CDR3 nucleotides read TGTGCCAGCAGTGGGTGGAGGGAACCCAACAATGAGCAGTTCTTC.

This clone was seen a handful of times. The chain uses TRBV7-2 and TRBJ1-1; a weak D match, TRBD1 (5 bases). Germline assignment: CDR1 SGHTA and CDR2 FQGNSA. This CDR3 comprises 15 residues. Trimming shortened V by 7 bases and J by 1 base, and 16 bases separated the two germline ends. The CDR3 region has the DNA TGTGCCAGCAAACCGACAGACCTCGGGAACACTGAAGCTTTCTTT. Translated: CASKPTDLGNTEAFF.

About this clone: One end of the junction fails to match germline, which may point to a read error. At the DNA level, this CDR3 is encoded by other sequences in the same sample as well. This chain joins TRBV7-3 and TRBJ1-1, with D perhaps TRBD1 (5 bases). The CDR3 has 13 residues. Germline loops: CDR1 SGHTA, CDR2 FQGTGA. CDR3 sequence: CASSLGQNTEAFF. For the CDR3, the DNA is TGTGCTAGCAGCTTAGGACAGAACACTGAAGCTTTCTTT.

The V gene is TRBV4-2, the J gene TRBJ1-1; D uncertain. The V and J ends lost 4 bases and 1 base respectively, with 10 bases between them. The CDR3 spans 14 residues. Germline V gene data show CDR1 as LGHNA and CDR2 as YNFKEQ. The CDR3 region has the DNA TGTGCCAGCAGCCCGGGTGGAGGGAACACTGAAGCTTTCTTT. It codes for CASSPGGGNTEAFF.

This clone was seen more than once but under ten times. CDR3: CASSQVAGGTAQETQYF. In DNA form, the CDR3 reads TGTGCCAGCAGCCAAGTCGCGGGGGGGACAGCTCAAGAGACCCAGTACTTC. The J gene is TRBJ2-5, the V gene TRBV4-2; 9 positions match TRBD2. In germline, CDR1 is LGHNA, CDR2 YNFKEQ. With V trimmed by 1 base and J by 2 bases, 8 bases remained unmatched. This CDR3 has 17 amino acids.

This chain links TRBV11-2 with TRBJ1-3; D not resolved. This CDR3 region has 15 residues. V gave up 1 base and J gave up 0 bases, with 7 bases separating them. In germline, CDR1 is SGHAT, CDR2 FQNNGV. CDR3 region: CASSLARFSGNTIYF. CDR3 bases: TGTGCCAGCAGCTTAGCCCGGTTCTCTGGAAACACCATATATTTT. Full variable domain (missing parts from reference TRBV11-2 and TRBJ1-3): EAGVAQSPRYKIIEKRQSVAFWCNPISGHATLYWYQQILGQGPKLLIQFQNNGVVDDSQLPKDRFSAERLKGVDSTLKIQPAKLEDSAVYLCASSLARFSGNTIYFGEGSWLTVV.

The chain carries TRBV10-3 and TRBJ2-5, with D possibly TRBD2 on 6 matching bases. V was shortened by 2 bases and J by 5 bases, with 18 bases between the two germline ends. The CDR3 consists of 16 residues. The germline CDR1 and CDR2 sequences are ENHRY and SYGVKD. The CDR3 DNA reads TGTGCCATCAGTGAGCCGGAGAAGGGGCTAGCGGAGACCCAGTACTTC. Translated, it gives CAISEPEKGLAETQYF.

The chain links TRBV18 to TRBJ1-1; 8 bases line up with TRBD1. V was pared by 3 bases and J by 0 bases, with 3 bases of the junction left unmatched. There are 15 residues in the CDR3. In germline, CDR1 is KGHSH, CDR2 LQKENI. Here the CDR3 DNA reads TGTGCCAGCTCACCCGGACAGGGAATGAACACTGAAGCTTTCTTT. Encoded protein: CASSPGQGMNTEAFF.

The chain is built from TRBV15 and TRBJ1-4; the D gene is possibly TRBD1 (6 bases). Germline assignment: CDR1 LNHNV and CDR2 YYDKDF (reference sequence). V lost 1 base and J lost 2, with 14 bases in between. The CDR3 length is 17 residues. The CDR3 loop is CATSRVGATGTNEKLFF. The CDR3 bases are TGTGCCACCAGCAGAGTCGGTGCCACAGGGACTAATGAAAAACTGTTTTTT. Variable domain in full (rest from reference TRBV15 and TRBJ1-4): DAMVIQNPRYQVTQFGKPVTLSCSQTLNHNVMYWYQQKSSQAPKLLFHYYDKDFNNEADTPDNFQSRRPNTSFCFLDIRSPGLGDTAMYLCATSRVGATGTNEKLFFGSGTQLSVL.

V is TRBV4-3 and J is TRBJ1-1; TRBD1 aligns across 12 bases. Per the germline V gene, CDR1 is LGHNA and CDR2 is YSLEER. The CDR3 has 15 residues. The junction had 2 bases not matched to a gene; V was cut back by 0 bases and J by 6 bases. CDR3 sequence reads: CASSQDGTGGAEAFF. The CDR3 region has the DNA TGCGCCAGCAGCCAAGATGGGACAGGGGGCGCTGAAGCTTTCTTT.

As for this clone: At one boundary the junction diverges from the germline segment, which might be a read error. Here the CDR3 reads CASSVAPGQGDTEAFF. CDR3 nucleotide sequence: TGTGCCAGCAGCGTAGCCCCAGGACAGGGTGACACTGAAGCTTTCTTT. The chain has TRBV7-9 and TRBJ1-1, with 8 nucleotides matching TRBD1. The germline V gene encodes CDR1 SEHNR and CDR2 FQNEAQ (reference sequence). The CDR3 is 16 amino acids.

V usage is TRBV5-1 and J usage is TRBJ2-2, with TRBD2 identical over 9 bases. The V gene's germline CDR1 is SGHRS and CDR2 YFSETQ. This CDR3 spans 16 amino acids. V lost 1 base and J lost 2; bases outside the gene matches: 3. The chain's CDR3 is CASSLRTSANTGELFF. The CDR3 coding sequence is TGCGCCAGCAGCTTGAGGACTAGCGCTAACACCGGGGAGCTGTTTTTT.

The V call is TRBV18, the J call TRBJ2-7, with 8 bases lining up with TRBD1. V shed 2 bases and J 5 bases; nucleotides not matched to a gene: 5. Germline V CDR1 and CDR2: KGHSH, LQKENI. This CDR3 comprises 14 residues. The CDR3 protein is CASSPRQGLDEQYF. In DNA form, the CDR3 reads TGTGCCAGCTCACCAAGACAGGGGCTCGACGAGCAGTACTTC.

This clone was recorded only once. The V gene is TRBV5-8, the J gene TRBJ1-1; 7 bases match TRBD1. The CDR3 sequence is 11 residues long. J lost 3 bases, V lost 7 bases, and 0 bases had no gene match. CDR1 is SGHTS and CDR2 is YDEGEE in the germline V gene. CDR3 sequence: CASQGDTEAFF. The CDR3 DNA sequence: TGTGCCAGCCAGGGGGACACTGAAGCTTTCTTT.

The chain combines TRBV7-2 with TRBJ2-7; D gene ambiguous. Germline V CDR1 and CDR2: SGHTA, FQGNSA. The CDR3 loop spans 15 amino acids. With 1 base removed from V and 1 base from J, the gap between germline ends came to 11 bases. Written as DNA, the CDR3 is TGTGCCAGCAGCTTAGGTAAAGCTAGTTCCTACGAGCAGTACTTC. It translates to CASSLGKASSYEQYF.

The chain employs TRBV7-9 and TRBJ2-5; TRBD2 might be the D (5 bases). The DNA end lines up better with TRBJ2-7; the J call may be wrong. Germline CDR1 and CDR2: SEHNR and FQNEAQ (reference sequence). The length of the CDR3 is 14 residues. The CDR3 nucleotides read TGTGCCAGCAGCCCCCGGGGTAGAATGCACGAGCAGTACTTC. Protein product: CASSPRGRMHEQYF.

The chain carries TRBV7-9 and TRBJ1-6; 8 nucleotides align to TRBD1. Germline CDR1 reads SEHNR; CDR2 reads FQNEAQ (reference sequence). The CDR3 runs to 14 residues. Trimming took 7 bases from V and 8 from J; bases not matched to a gene: 7. The CDR3 nucleotides read TGTGCCAGCACCTTGACAGGGGCGGATTCACCCCTCCACTTT. This translates into CASTLTGADSPLHF.

The chain combines TRBV30 with TRBJ1-6; D is unresolved. Germline V CDR1 and CDR2: GTSNPN, SVGIG (reference sequence). The CDR3 sequence is 13 residues long. Trimming pared 3 bases from V and 0 bases from J, leaving 3 bases between. CDR3 DNA: TGTGCCTGGAGGAGCTCCTATAATTCACCCCTCCACTTT. It encodes CAWRSSYNSPLHF.